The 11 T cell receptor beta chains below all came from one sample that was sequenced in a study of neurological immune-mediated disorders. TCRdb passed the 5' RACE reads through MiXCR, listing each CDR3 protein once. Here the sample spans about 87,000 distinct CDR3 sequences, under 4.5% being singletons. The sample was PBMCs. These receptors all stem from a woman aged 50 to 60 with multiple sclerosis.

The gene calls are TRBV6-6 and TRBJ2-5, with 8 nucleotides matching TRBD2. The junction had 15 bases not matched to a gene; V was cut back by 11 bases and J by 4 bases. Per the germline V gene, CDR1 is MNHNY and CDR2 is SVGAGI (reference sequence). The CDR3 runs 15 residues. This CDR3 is CAASGTRGMAETQYF. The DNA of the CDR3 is TGTGCCGCCTCCGGGACTAGAGGCATGGCAGAGACCCAGTACTTC.

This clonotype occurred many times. Here the CDR3 reads CASSVWGGETQYF. CDR3 in DNA: TGTGCCAGCAGCGTATGGGGAGGAGAGACCCAGTACTTC. The chain links TRBV9 to TRBJ2-5, with D maybe TRBD2 (6 bases). The CDR3 length is 13 residues. CDR1 and CDR2 from the germline V gene are SGDLS and YYNGEE. Trimming pared 1 base from V and 4 bases from J, leaving 8 bases between.

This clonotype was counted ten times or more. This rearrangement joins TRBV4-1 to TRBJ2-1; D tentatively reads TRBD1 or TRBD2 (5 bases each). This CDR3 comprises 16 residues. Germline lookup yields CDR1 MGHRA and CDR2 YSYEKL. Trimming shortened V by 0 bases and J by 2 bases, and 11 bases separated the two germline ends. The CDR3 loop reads CASSQDGVGAYNEQFF. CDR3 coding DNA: TGCGCCAGCAGCCAAGATGGGGTGGGGGCCTACAATGAGCAGTTCTTC.

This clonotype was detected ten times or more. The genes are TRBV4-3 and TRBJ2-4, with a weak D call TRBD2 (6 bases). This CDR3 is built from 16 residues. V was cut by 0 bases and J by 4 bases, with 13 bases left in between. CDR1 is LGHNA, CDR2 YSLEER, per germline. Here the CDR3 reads CASSQDTGVFKNIQYF. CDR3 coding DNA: TGCGCCAGCAGCCAAGATACGGGGGTGTTTAAAAACATTCAGTACTTC.

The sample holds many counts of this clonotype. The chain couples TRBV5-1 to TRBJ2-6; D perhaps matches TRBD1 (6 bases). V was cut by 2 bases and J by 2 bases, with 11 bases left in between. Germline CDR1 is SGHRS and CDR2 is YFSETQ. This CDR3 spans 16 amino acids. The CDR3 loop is CASSLQGSTGANVLTF. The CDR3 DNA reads TGCGCCAGCAGCTTACAGGGATCTACTGGGGCCAACGTCCTGACTTTC.

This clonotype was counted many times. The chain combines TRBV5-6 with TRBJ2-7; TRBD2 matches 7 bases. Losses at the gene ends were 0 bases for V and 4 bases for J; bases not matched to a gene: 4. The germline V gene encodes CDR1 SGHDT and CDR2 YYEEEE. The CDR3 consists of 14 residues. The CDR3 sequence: CASSLGDYQYEQYF. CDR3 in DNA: TGTGCCAGCAGCTTGGGGGACTACCAGTACGAGCAGTACTTC.

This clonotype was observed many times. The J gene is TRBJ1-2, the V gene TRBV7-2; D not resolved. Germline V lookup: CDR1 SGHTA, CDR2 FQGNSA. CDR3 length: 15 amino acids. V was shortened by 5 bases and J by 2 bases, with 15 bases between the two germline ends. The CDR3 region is CASSTHRASNYGYTF. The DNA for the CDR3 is TGTGCCAGCAGCACCCACCGGGCCTCAAACTATGGCTACACCTTC.

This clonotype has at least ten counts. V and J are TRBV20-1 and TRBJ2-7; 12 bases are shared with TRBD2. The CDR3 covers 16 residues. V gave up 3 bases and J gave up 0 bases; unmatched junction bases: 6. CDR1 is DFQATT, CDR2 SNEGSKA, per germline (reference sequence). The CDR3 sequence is CSASGLAGGISYEQYF. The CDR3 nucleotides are TGCAGTGCTAGTGGGCTAGCGGGGGGGATCTCCTACGAGCAGTACTTC.

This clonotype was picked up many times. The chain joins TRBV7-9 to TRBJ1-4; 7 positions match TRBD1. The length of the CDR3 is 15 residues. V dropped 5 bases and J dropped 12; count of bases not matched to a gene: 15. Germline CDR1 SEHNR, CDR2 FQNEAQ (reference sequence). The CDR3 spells CASSTRDSPGIELFF. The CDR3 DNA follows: TGTGCCAGCAGCACCCGGGACAGCCCCGGGATTGAACTGTTTTTT.

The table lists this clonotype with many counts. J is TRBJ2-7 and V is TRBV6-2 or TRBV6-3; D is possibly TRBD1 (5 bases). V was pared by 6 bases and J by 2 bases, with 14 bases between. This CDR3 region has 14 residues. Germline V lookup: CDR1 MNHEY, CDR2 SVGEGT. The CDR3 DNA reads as TGTGCCAGCAGCGGACAAAACAGCGCCTACGAGCAGTACTTC. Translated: CASSGQNSAYEQYF.

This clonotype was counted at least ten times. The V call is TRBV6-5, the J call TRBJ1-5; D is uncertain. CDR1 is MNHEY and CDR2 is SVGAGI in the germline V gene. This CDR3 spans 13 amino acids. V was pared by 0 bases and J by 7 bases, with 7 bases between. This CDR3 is CASSYSGYQPQHF. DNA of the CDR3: TGTGCCAGCAGTTACTCCGGGTACCAGCCCCAGCATTTT.